What follows are 26 T cell receptor beta chains derived from one specimen sequenced in a study of shared clonotypes between healthy human individuals. CD45RO negativity and positive selection for CCR7 defined naive CD8 cells, a population that excluded terminally differentiated effector memory CD45RA+ cells. The protocol was immunoSEQ multiplex PCR, while the TCRdb copy is restricted to in-frame clones and leaves out a portion. The data contain roughly 1,800,000 clones, roughly 95% of them singletons. The sample was naive CD8+ T cells sorted from blood. These TCRs come from a man between 18 and 29 years old in good health.

V and J are TRBV7-6 and TRBJ2-7; 9 positions match TRBD1. The CDR3 length is 14 residues. V lost 1 base, J lost 3 bases, and 1 base stayed unmatched. Per germline, CDR1 SGHVS and CDR2 FNYEAQ. The DNA for the CDR3 is TGTGCCAGCAGCTTAGAGGACAGGGGCTACGAGCAGTACTTC. It codes for CASSLEDRGYEQYF. The full variable domain, rest sourced from reference TRBV7-6 and TRBJ2-7, is GAGVSQSPRYKVTKRGQDVALRCDPISGHVSLYWYRQALGQGPEFLTYFNYEAQQDKSGLPNDRFSAERPEGSISTLTIQRTEQRDSAMYRCASSLEDRGYEQYFGPGTRLTVT.

The rearrangement joins TRBV5-1 to TRBJ1-1; a weak D match, TRBD1 (6 bases). The CDR3 runs 17 residues. V dropped 3 bases and J dropped 1 base, with 19 bases sitting between them. The germline gives CDR1 SGHRS, CDR2 YFSETQ. The CDR3 protein is CASSSTGLNRENTEAFF. CDR3 nucleotides: TGCGCCAGCAGCTCAACGGGCCTTAACAGGGAGAACACTGAAGCTTTCTTT.

The rearrangement uses TRBV19 and TRBJ2-4, with D uncertain. There are 14 residues in the CDR3. Germline-derived CDR1 and CDR2 are LNHDA and SQIVND (reference sequence). The V gene lost 2 bases and the J gene lost 3 bases, with 8 bases spanning the gap. The CDR3 sequence is CASSISPHKNIQYF. CDR3 DNA sequence: TGTGCCAGTAGTATAAGTCCCCACAAAAACATTCAGTACTTC.

The rearrangement uses TRBV9 and TRBJ1-2; D remains unclear. V was clipped by 2 bases and J by 5 bases, with 16 bases between them. Per germline, CDR1 SGDLS and CDR2 YYNGEE. This CDR3 contains 15 residues. This CDR3 is CASSVGAREGYGYTF. DNA for the CDR3: TGTGCCAGCAGCGTCGGAGCGCGAGAGGGTTATGGCTACACCTTC.

The gene calls are TRBV4-1 and TRBJ1-1; tentative D call: TRBD1 (6 bases). The CDR3 contains 14 residues. Trimming pared 3 bases from V and 6 bases from J, leaving 14 bases between. Germline CDR1 MGHRA, CDR2 YSYEKL. CDR3 sequence reads: CASSHPREGAEAFF. CDR3 DNA sequence: TGCGCCAGCAGCCACCCTAGGGAGGGGGCTGAAGCTTTCTTT.

This clone appeared a single time. The chain carries TRBV5-1 and TRBJ1-2; TRBD1 matches at 10 bases. V shed 4 bases and J 7 bases; nucleotides not matched to a gene: 4. Germline V gene lookup returns CDR1 SGHRS and CDR2 YFSETQ. The CDR3 loop spans 13 amino acids. In DNA form, the CDR3 reads TGCGCCAGCAGCACCGGGACAGGGGTTGGCTACACCTTC. As protein: CASSTGTGVGYTF.

This chain joins TRBV7-2 and TRBJ1-2; D is uncertain. Germline V gene sequence: CDR1 SGHTA, CDR2 FQGNSA. V was pared by 5 bases and J by 0 bases, with 4 bases between. This CDR3 comprises 12 residues. The CDR3 loop is CASSTTNYGYTF. The CDR3 DNA reads TGTGCCAGCAGCACAACTAACTATGGCTACACCTTC.

The chain has TRBV2 and TRBJ2-7; 9 bases fit TRBD2. Germline V gene lookup returns CDR1 SNHLY and CDR2 FYNNEI. The CDR3 covers 15 residues. With 6 bases clipped from V and 3 bases from J, the junction kept 9 bases outside the gene matches. CDR3 in amino acids: CASRASGNEGYEQYF. CDR3 DNA: TGTGCCAGCAGAGCTAGCGGGAACGAGGGCTACGAGCAGTACTTC. Drawing the rest from reference TRBV2 and TRBJ2-7, the complete variable domain is EPEVTQTPSHQVTQMGQEVILRCVPISNHLYFYWYRQILGQKVEFLVSFYNNEISEKSEIFDDQFSVERPDGSNFTLKIRSTKLEDSAMYFCASRASGNEGYEQYFGPGTRLTVT.

The chain is built from TRBV29-1 and TRBJ1-2, with a weak D call TRBD1 (6 bases). Trimming left V 3 bases short and J 4 bases short, with 18 bases between. The CDR3 runs to 15 residues. Germline loops: CDR1 SQVTM, CDR2 ANQGSEA. In DNA form, the CDR3 reads TGCAGCGTTGACCCGACAGGACTACTACCCTATGGCTACACCTTC. Its translation: CSVDPTGLLPYGYTF.

V is TRBV29-1 and J is TRBJ1-1, with TRBD1 matching 8 bases. After removal of 6 bases from V and 7 bases from J, the junction contained 7 bases not matched to a gene. Germline-derived CDR1 and CDR2 are SQVTM and ANQGSEA. The CDR3 is made up of 12 amino acids. The CDR3 nucleotides are TGCAGCGTAAGACAGGGGTTATATGAAGCTTTCTTT. Protein sequence: CSVRQGLYEAFF.

The chain combines TRBV27 with TRBJ2-1, with 8 bases that match TRBD2. Germline V gene lookup returns CDR1 MNHEY and CDR2 SMNVEV (reference sequence). This CDR3 is 15 amino acids long. The trim removed 6 bases at V and 9 bases at J, leaving 13 bases unmatched. CDR3 in DNA: TGTGCCAGCAGCCTGCGGGGGGTGAAGGTGGGTGAGCAGTTCTTC. It is translated as CASSLRGVKVGEQFF.

This chain connects TRBV6-5 to TRBJ2-7; 7 positions match TRBD2. V gave up 6 bases and J gave up 4 bases; unmatched junction bases: 12. The CDR3 sequence is 15 residues long. Germline V gene lookup returns CDR1 MNHEY and CDR2 SVGAGI. The CDR3 DNA reads TGTGCCAGCAGGTTGATAGGGGAGGGATTTTACGAGCAGTACTTC. Translation gives CASRLIGEGFYEQYF.

The chain carries TRBV4-1 and TRBJ2-1, with TRBD1 matching over 10 bases. The germline V gene has CDR1 MGHRA and CDR2 YSYEKL. The V gene end was trimmed by 4 bases and the J gene end by 3 bases; junction bases not matched to a gene: 9. The CDR3 is made up of 17 amino acids. The CDR3: CASSPTGTGAVYNEQFF. CDR3 nucleotide sequence: TGCGCCAGCAGCCCGACCGGGACAGGGGCGGTCTACAATGAGCAGTTCTTC.

Concerning this clone: This specimen includes other DNA sequences encoding the same CDR3. The chain is built from TRBV27 and TRBJ2-5, with D possibly being TRBD2 (5 bases). The CDR3 sequence is 13 residues long. Per the germline V gene, CDR1 is MNHEY and CDR2 is SMNVEV (reference sequence). Trimming removed 5 bases from V and 1 base from J, with 8 bases in between. The CDR3 DNA sequence: TGTGCCAGCAGTCTAGGGAGCCAAGAGACCCAGTACTTC. It specifies CASSLGSQETQYF.

Points on this clone: Other nucleotide sequences in the sample specify the same CDR3. The chain recombines TRBV19 with TRBJ1-1; D is uncertain. This CDR3 has 12 amino acids. V shed 3 bases and J shed 3 bases, with 5 bases lying between them. Germline assignment: CDR1 LNHDA and CDR2 SQIVND (reference sequence). The CDR3 sequence is CASSIPDTEAFF. The CDR3 nucleotides read TGTGCCAGTAGTATCCCGGACACTGAAGCTTTCTTT.

The chain recombines TRBV6-5 with TRBJ2-3, with a possible D match to TRBD1 (5 bases). Trimming took 0 bases from V and 0 from J, leaving 10 bases between them. The CDR3 consists of 16 residues. Germline CDR1 is MNHEY and CDR2 is SVGAGI. The CDR3 spells CASSYSRTQSTDTQYF. CDR3 bases: TGTGCCAGCAGTTACTCCAGGACACAAAGCACAGATACGCAGTATTTT.

The V and J genes are TRBV9 and TRBJ2-2; 9 positions match TRBD1. J gave up 2 bases and V 4 bases, and 9 bases lay outside the gene matches. The CDR3 consists of 17 residues. Per the germline V gene, CDR1 is SGDLS and CDR2 is YYNGEE. This chain's CDR3 is CASSFPRQGVNTGELFF. The CDR3, as DNA: TGTGCCAGCAGCTTCCCTCGACAGGGGGTAAACACCGGGGAGCTGTTTTTT. Supplemented by reference TRBV9 and TRBJ2-2, the full variable domain reads DSGVTQTPKHLITATGQRVTLRCSPRSGDLSVYWYQQSLDQGLQFLIQYYNGEERAKGNILERFSAQQFPDLHSELNLSSLELGDSALYFCASSFPRQGVNTGELFFGEGSRLTVL.

This clone was seen ten or more times. This rearrangement joins TRBV5-6 to TRBJ1-4, with D perhaps TRBD1 (5 bases). Between the trimmed V and J ends, which lost 4 bases and 8 bases, there was a span of 12 bases. Germline V CDR1 and CDR2: SGHDT, YYEEEE. This CDR3 has 13 residues. CDR3 nucleotide sequence: TGTGCCAGCAGCCGAGGAGGGGAGGAAAAACTGTTTTTT. Translating gives CASSRGGEEKLFF.

This clone was detected once. The J gene is TRBJ1-5, the V gene TRBV19; D unresolved. This CDR3 comprises 14 residues. V lost 3 bases and J lost 3, with 9 bases in between. CDR1 and CDR2 (germline): LNHDA, SQIVND (reference sequence). CDR3 in amino acids: CASSILDYNQPQHF. The CDR3 DNA sequence: TGTGCCAGTAGTATCCTGGATTACAATCAGCCCCAGCATTTT. The complete variable domain, with remaining parts taken from reference TRBV19 and TRBJ1-5, reads DGGITQSPKYLFRKEGQNVTLSCEQNLNHDAMYWYRQDPGQGLRLIYYSQIVNDFQKGDIAEGYSVSREKKESFPLTVTSAQKNPTAFYLCASSILDYNQPQHFGDGTRLSIL.

The chain couples TRBV7-8 to TRBJ2-2, with D possibly TRBD2 on 5 matching bases. The CDR3 length is 16 residues. V lost 4 bases and J lost 4, with 16 bases in between. Looked up from germline, CDR1 is SGHVS and CDR2 is FQNEAQ. The CDR3 reads CASSSPRDSSTGELFF. The DNA for the CDR3 is TGTGCCAGCAGCTCCCCACGGGATTCAAGCACCGGGGAGCTGTTTTTT. Based on the CDR3 plus reference TRBV7-8 and TRBJ2-2, the full variable domain is GAGVSQSPRYKVAKRGQDVALRCDPISGHVSLFWYQQALGQGPEFLTYFQNEAQLDKSGLPSDRFFAERPEGSVSTLKIQRTQQEDSAVYLCASSSPRDSSTGELFFGEGSRLTVL.

The rearrangement uses TRBV7-9 and TRBJ1-2; TRBD1 agrees at 8 bases. After removal of 1 base from V and 8 bases from J, the junction contained 15 bases not matched to a gene. Germline CDR1 is SEHNR and CDR2 is FQNEAQ (reference sequence). The CDR3 runs to 17 residues. CDR3 nucleotide sequence: TGTGCCAGCAGCTTAGGGCGGGTCGGCCAGGGGGCCTACGGCTACACCTTC. This sequence encodes CASSLGRVGQGAYGYTF.

V and J are TRBV28 and TRBJ2-3; 8 positions match TRBD2. V trimming: 3 bases; J trimming: 5 bases; junction bases outside the gene matches: 10. This CDR3 contains 16 residues. Germline V lookup: CDR1 MDHEN, CDR2 SYDVKM. In DNA, the CDR3 is TGTGCCAGCAGTTTCCCCAGTAGCGGGGAGGAAGATACGCAGTATTTT. The encoded protein is CASSFPSSGEEDTQYF.

V usage is TRBV27 and J usage is TRBJ1-2; no reliable D call. V gave up 3 bases and J gave up 4 bases, with 15 bases separating them. The V gene's germline CDR1 is MNHEY and CDR2 SMNVEV (reference sequence). The CDR3 contains 15 residues. The CDR3 reads CASSFVGGLSYGYTF. In DNA, the CDR3 is TGTGCCAGCAGTTTCGTTGGCGGACTAAGCTATGGCTACACCTTC.

This rearrangement joins TRBV4-1 to TRBJ2-1; D gene unclear. Germline lookup yields CDR1 MGHRA and CDR2 YSYEKL. The CDR3 is 13 amino acids. V gave up 2 bases and J gave up 7 bases, with 9 bases separating them. The CDR3 sequence is CASSQLNGNEQFF. The CDR3 nucleotides read TGCGCCAGCAGCCAACTAAACGGAAATGAGCAGTTCTTC.

The V call is TRBV27, the J call TRBJ2-7, with 10 positions matching TRBD1. J lost 2 bases, V lost 5 bases, and 12 bases had no gene match. This CDR3 region has 17 residues. CDR1 and CDR2 from the germline V gene are MNHEY and SMNVEV (reference sequence). The CDR3 DNA reads as TGTGCCAGCAGTCCTTATATTACTGGACAGGGGGCCTACGAGCAGTACTTC. The encoded protein is CASSPYITGQGAYEQYF.

The rearrangement uses TRBV7-9 and TRBJ1-2; D gene ambiguous. The germline V gene has CDR1 SEHNR and CDR2 FQNEAQ (reference sequence). With 1 base removed from V and 7 bases from J, the gap between germline ends came to 13 bases. The CDR3 has 14 residues. CDR3 protein: CASSLEDRRSGYTF. The CDR3 coding sequence is TGTGCCAGCAGCTTAGAGGATCGGCGCAGTGGCTACACCTTC.